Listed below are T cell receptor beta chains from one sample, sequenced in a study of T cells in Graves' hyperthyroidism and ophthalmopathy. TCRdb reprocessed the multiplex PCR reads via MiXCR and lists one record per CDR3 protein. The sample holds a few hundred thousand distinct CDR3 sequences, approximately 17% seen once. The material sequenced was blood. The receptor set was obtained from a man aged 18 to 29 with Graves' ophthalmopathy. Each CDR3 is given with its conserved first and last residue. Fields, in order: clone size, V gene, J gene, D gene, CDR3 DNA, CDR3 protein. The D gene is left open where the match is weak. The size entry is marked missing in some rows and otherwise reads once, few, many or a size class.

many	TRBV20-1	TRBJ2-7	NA	TGCAGTGCTGGCGGTTTGGACGAGACGGCCTACGAGCAGTACTTC	CSAGGLDETAYEQYF
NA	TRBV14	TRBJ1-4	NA	TGTGCCAGCAGCCCCACCCCGGGAGAACTGTTTTTT	CASSPTPGELFF
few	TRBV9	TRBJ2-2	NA	TGTGCCAGCAGCGTAGGGGGACTCACTGCCGGGGAGCTGTTTTTT	CASSVGGLTAGELFF
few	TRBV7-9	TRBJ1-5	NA	TGTGCCAGCAGCTTTGGGACGGTTAATAGCAATCAGCCCCAGCATTTT	CASSFGTVNSNQPQHF
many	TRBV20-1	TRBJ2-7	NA	TGCAGTGCCCAGACACAGGGTGACGAGCAGTACTTC	CSAQTQGDEQYF
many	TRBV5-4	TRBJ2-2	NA	TGTGCCAGCAGCTTGTGGGGGAACACCGGGGAGCTGTTTTTT	CASSLWGNTGELFF
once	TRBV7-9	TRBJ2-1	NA	TGTGCCAGCAGCCAAACGGGCCAGGGGAATGAGCAGTTCTTC	CASSQTGQGNEQFF
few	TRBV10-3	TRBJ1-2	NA	TGTGCCATCACCCCCCGGGAGGGTGGCTACACCTTC	CAITPREGGYTF
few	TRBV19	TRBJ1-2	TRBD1	TGTGCCAGTAGTCCGGCCGGGACAGCCCCCTGGGGCTACACCTTC	CASSPAGTAPWGYTF
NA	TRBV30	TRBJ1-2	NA	TGTGCCTGGAGTGAGGGCAGGGGTTATGGCTACACCTTC	CAWSEGRGYGYTF
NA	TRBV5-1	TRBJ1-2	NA	TGCGCCAGCAGCTTGAAAGATCCGGGGGTTCTGGATGGCTACACCTTC	CASSLKDPGVLDGYTF
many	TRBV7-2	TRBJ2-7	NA	TGTGCCAGCAGCTTAGGGGTTCCCAACGAGCAGTACTTC	CASSLGVPNEQYF
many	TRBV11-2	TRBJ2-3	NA	TGTGCCAGCAGCTTCGGGGATTTGGGAAGAGATACGCAGTATTTT	CASSFGDLGRDTQYF
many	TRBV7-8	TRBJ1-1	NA	TGTGCCAGCAGAAAGGACAGCCTGAACACTGAAGCTTTCTTT	CASRKDSLNTEAFF
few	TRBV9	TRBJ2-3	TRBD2	TGTGCCAGCAGCTCCAGACCTCTCGGGGGGACAGATACGCAGTATTTT	CASSSRPLGGTDTQYF
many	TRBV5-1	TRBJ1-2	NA	TGCGCCAGCAGCTTGGATTTAGCCCTTGGCAATGGCTACACCTTC	CASSLDLALGNGYTF
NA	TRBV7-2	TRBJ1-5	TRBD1	TGTGCCAGCACTTACACAGGGGACAATCAGCCCCAGCATTTT	CASTYTGDNQPQHF
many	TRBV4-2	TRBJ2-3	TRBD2	TGTGCCAGCAGCCAAGATTGGACTAGCGAAGTAGATACGCAGTATTTT	CASSQDWTSEVDTQYF
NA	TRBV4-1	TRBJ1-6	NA	TGCGCCAGCAGCCAAGTGGCCGGCGGGGGGGGCGCTTGGGCACCCCTCCACTTT	CASSQVAGGGGAWAPLHF
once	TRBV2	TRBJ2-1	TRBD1	TGTGCCAGCAGTACAGGACAGGGGGCATATGAGCAGTTCTTC	CASSTGQGAYEQFF
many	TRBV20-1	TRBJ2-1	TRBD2	TGCAGTGGAAGAGGCGGGGGGGCCTACAATGAGCAGTTCTTC	CSGRGGGAYNEQFF
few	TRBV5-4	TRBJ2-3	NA	TGTGCCAGCGGCTTAGATACGCAGTATTTT	CASGLDTQYF
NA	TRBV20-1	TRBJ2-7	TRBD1	TGCAGTGCTAGACGAGACAGGGTCCCCTACGAGCAGTACTTC	CSARRDRVPYEQYF
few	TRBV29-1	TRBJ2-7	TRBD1	TGCAGCGTTATCCCGGGACAGGGGGTCTACGAGCAGTACTTC	CSVIPGQGVYEQYF
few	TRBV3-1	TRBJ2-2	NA	TGTGCCAGCGCGCTAGACCTCTACGGGACCCCCCTTACCGGGGAGCTGTTTTTT	CASALDLYGTPLTGELFF
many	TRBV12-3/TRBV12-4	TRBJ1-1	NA	TGTGCCAGCAGTTTAGAAGGGTACATTAACACTGAAGCTTTCTTT	CASSLEGYINTEAFF
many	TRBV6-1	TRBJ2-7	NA	TGTGCCAGCAGTGCGGTCGGGGTCGACTACGAGCAGTACTTC	CASSAVGVDYEQYF
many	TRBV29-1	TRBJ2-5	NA	TGCAGCGTTGAAGTGGCATTAGAGACCCAGTACTTC	CSVEVALETQYF
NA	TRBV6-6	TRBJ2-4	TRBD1	TGTGCCAGCAGTTACTCCCGGGACAGGGAAAACATTCAGTACTTC	CASSYSRDRENIQYF
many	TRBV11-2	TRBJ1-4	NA	TGTGCCAGCAGCTTCACCCGTACGGGTCCCGCAACTAATGAAAAACTGTTTTTT	CASSFTRTGPATNEKLFF
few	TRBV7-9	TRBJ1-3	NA	TGTGCCAGCAGCCCAACGACCTCTGGAAACACCATATATTTT	CASSPTTSGNTIYF
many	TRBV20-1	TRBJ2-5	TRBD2	TGCAGTGCTAGAGGGACCGGACTAGCGGTCCAAGAGACCCAGTACTTC	CSARGTGLAVQETQYF
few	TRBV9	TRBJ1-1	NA	TGTGCCAGCAGCCCACCTAGTATGGGTTTGTTCACTGAAGCTTTCTTT	CASSPPSMGLFTEAFF
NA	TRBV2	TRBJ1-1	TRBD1	TGTGCCAGAGACCCGGGACCCCGGGGACAGGCGAACACTGAAGCTTTCTTT	CARDPGPRGQANTEAFF
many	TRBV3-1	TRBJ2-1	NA	TGTGCCAGCAGCTCAGGCCCGGTCCATGAGCAGTTCTTC	CASSSGPVHEQFF
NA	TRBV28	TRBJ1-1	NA	TGTGCCAGCAGGAAGGGTGGGGATTTTATGGACACTGAAGCTTTCTTT	CASRKGGDFMDTEAFF